A selection of T cell receptor beta chains follows, all from one sample in a study of blood T cell repertoires in COVID-19. Clones were read by immunoSEQ multiplex PCR, and TCRdb kept only the in-frame ones, dropping some. The table has 60,000 to 85,000 clones, roughly 81% seen once. Input material: peripheral blood. The receptors originated from a man aged 55 to 70 with COVID-19, enrolled during active disease. The CDR3 runs from the conserved cysteine through the conserved F or W. D genes are given only for firm matches. Rows give clone size only sometimes, using once, few, many, or a class for an expanded clone.

J | D | size | V | DNA | CDR3
TRBJ1-3 | TRBD1 | NA | TRBV5-4 | TGTGCCAGCACTCTGAACAGGGGACCTGGAAACACCATATATTTT | CASTLNRGPGNTIYF
TRBJ1-2 | NA | NA | TRBV7-9 | TGTGCCAGCAGCCGCGGCGGGGGGCTAAATGACTATGGCTACACCTTC | CASSRGGGLNDYGYTF
TRBJ2-1 | TRBD2 | NA | TRBV18 | TGTGCCAGCTCACCAGGGACTAGCGGGAGGAGGGGTGAGCAGTTCTTC | CASSPGTSGRRGEQFF
TRBJ2-2 | NA | NA | TRBV11-2 | TGTGCCAGCAGCTTAGCGGTGATAAACACCGGGGAGCTGTTTTTT | CASSLAVINTGELFF
TRBJ2-1 | NA | many | TRBV6-5 | TGTGCCAGCAGTTTCCTCGGTCGGTCTAGGCAGTTCTTC | CASSFLGRSRQFF
TRBJ2-5 | TRBD1 | NA | TRBV10-3 | TGTGCCATCAGTGAGATAACAGGGGGCCTTCAAGAGACCCAGTACTTC | CAISEITGGLQETQYF
TRBJ1-1 | NA | NA | TRBV5-1 | TGCGCCAGCAGGATTGGATTAGGACTTGAAGCTTTCTTT | CASRIGLGLEAFF
TRBJ1-4 | NA | NA | TRBV4-2 | TGTGCCAGCAATCGCAGGGAAACCCCAGAAAAACTGTTTTTT | CASNRRETPEKLFF
TRBJ1-2 | NA | once | TRBV5-1 | TGCGCCAGCAGCTTGCGGATAAGCGAGGGAGGCTACACCTTC | CASSLRISEGGYTF
TRBJ2-7 | TRBD1 | NA | TRBV6-5 | TGTGCCAGCAGTTACGGACAGGGGGTTTACGAGCAGTACTTC | CASSYGQGVYEQYF
TRBJ2-1 | NA | NA | TRBV2 | TGTGCCACCCGGAGGGGGGGCTACAATGAGCAGTTCTTC | CATRRGGYNEQFF
TRBJ2-1 | TRBD2 | NA | TRBV5-1 | TGCGCCAGCAGCCCCCGGCTAGCGGAGGACGGTGAGCAGTTCTTC | CASSPRLAEDGEQFF
TRBJ1-2 | TRBD1 | NA | TRBV5-1 | TGCGCCAGCAGCTTGGATGTAGGGGGCCTCTATGGCTACACCTTC | CASSLDVGGLYGYTF
TRBJ1-2 | TRBD1 | NA | TRBV2 | TGTGCCAGCAGTACCGGGACAGGGGTTTCTGGCTACACCTTC | CASSTGTGVSGYTF
TRBJ1-2 | NA | NA | TRBV6-1 | TGTGCCAGCAGTGATATCTTCGGCTACACCTTC | CASSDIFGYTF
TRBJ1-4 | NA | NA | TRBV19 | TGTGCCAGTAGTATAGGGACTAGACCCGTCGAAAAACTGTTTTTT | CASSIGTRPVEKLFF
TRBJ1-2 | NA | NA | TRBV11-2 | TGTGCCAGCAGCCTCACTCTAGTAACTGGCTATGGCTACACCTTC | CASSLTLVTGYGYTF
TRBJ1-2 | TRBD1 | NA | TRBV28 | TGTGCCAGCAGTTCACAGGGGTCCTATGGCTACACCTTC | CASSSQGSYGYTF
TRBJ1-4 | NA | NA | TRBV7-9 | TGTGCCAGCAGCCCCGGCCGAGCCTGGGGGGGTGATGAAAAACTGTTTTTT | CASSPGRAWGGDEKLFF
TRBJ1-1 | NA | NA | TRBV4-2 | TGTGCCAGCAGCCAAGAAGGGGGTACTGAAGCTTTCTTT | CASSQEGGTEAFF
TRBJ2-1 | TRBD1 | NA | TRBV24-1 | TGTGCCACCAGTGATCCGGGACAGGGAAACAATGAGCAGTTCTTC | CATSDPGQGNNEQFF
TRBJ2-3 | NA | NA | TRBV5-1 | TGCGCCAGCAGCTCAAGCGACAAGTCAGGGCTAGATACGCAGTATTTT | CASSSSDKSGLDTQYF
TRBJ1-1 | NA | NA | TRBV7-9 | TGTGCCAGCAGCCCAGAGGGGAACACTGAAGCTTTCTTT | CASSPEGNTEAFF
TRBJ2-2 | NA | once | TRBV3-1/TRBV3-2 | TGTGCCAGCAGCCAAGCGTGGGCCAAGGGGACCGGGGAGCTGTTTTTT | CASSQAWAKGTGELFF
TRBJ2-5 | NA | NA | TRBV29-1 | TGCAGCGTTGAAGAGGCCCAAGAGACCCAGTACTTC | CSVEEAQETQYF
TRBJ2-7 | TRBD1 | NA | TRBV6-4 | TGTGCCAGCAGTGACGCCCGGGACAGGCCCTACGAGCAGTACTTC | CASSDARDRPYEQYF
TRBJ1-1 | NA | NA | TRBV18 | TGTGCCAGCTCACAAGACAGATTGAACACTGAAGCTTTCTTT | CASSQDRLNTEAFF
TRBJ2-2 | TRBD1 | NA | TRBV5-4 | TGTGCCAGCAGCCAAATAACAGGGGGATCGGGCGGGGAGCTGTTTTTT | CASSQITGGSGGELFF
TRBJ2-5 | TRBD1 | NA | TRBV3-1/TRBV3-2 | TGTGCCAGCAGCCCAGAGTCAGGGGGCTTGAAGACCCAGTACTTC | CASSPESGGLKTQYF
TRBJ2-3 | NA | NA | TRBV5-1 | TGCGCCAGCAGCTATGTGCCTCCGGGACTTGATTATACCCGGGGGAGTACGCAGTATTTT | CASSYVPPGLDYTRGSTQYF
TRBJ1-2 | TRBD1 | NA | TRBV4-1 | TGCGCCAGCAGCCAAGGACTTATCGACCGGGACAGGGGGGTTGGCTACACCTTC | CASSQGLIDRDRGVGYTF
TRBJ2-3 | NA | NA | TRBV27 | TGTGCCAGCAGTCCCCTAGATAGCGTAGATACGCAGTATTTT | CASSPLDSVDTQYF
TRBJ1-5 | NA | NA | TRBV18 | TGTGCCAGCTCAGGTCAGGACAATCAGCCCCAGCATTTT | CASSGQDNQPQHF
TRBJ1-6 | NA | NA | TRBV5-1 | TGCGCCAGCAGCGATGGGAGCCAGGGAGGTTCACCCCTCCACTTT | CASSDGSQGGSPLHF
TRBJ2-1 | TRBD1 | NA | TRBV6-5 | TGTGCCAGCAGTTCTTATCAGGGGGCGGGATACAATGAGCAGTTCTTC | CASSSYQGAGYNEQFF
TRBJ1-6 | TRBD1 | NA | TRBV9 | TGTGCCAGCAGCGTAGGACTGAGACAGGGCCCCTCACCCCTCCACTTT | CASSVGLRQGPSPLHF
TRBJ1-4 | NA | NA | TRBV6-5 | TGTGCCAGCGGAGCAGGGTGGGGCGAAAAACTGTTTTTT | CASGAGWGEKLFF
TRBJ2-7 | TRBD1 | NA | TRBV29-1 | TGCAGCGCCACGGACAGGGAATACGAGCAGTACTTC | CSATDREYEQYF
TRBJ2-7 | TRBD2 | many | TRBV5-1 | TGCGCCAGCAGCTCCGGACTAGCGAGCTACGAGCAGTACTTC | CASSSGLASYEQYF